One sample yielded the 3 T cell receptor beta chains listed below, sequenced in a study of T cell responses to AZD1222 COVID-19 vaccine. The method was immunoSEQ multiplex PCR; TCRdb's version includes in-frame clones alone and lacks a portion of them. The table lists 110,000 or so clones, roughly 84% of them singletons. Sequencing used peripheral blood, obtained 28 days after the second AZD1222 dose. The receptors stem from an adult who received the AZD1222 COVID-19 vaccine.

J is TRBJ1-2 and V is TRBV6-5; D gene uncertain. Germline-derived CDR1 and CDR2 are MNHEY and SVGAGI. This CDR3 has 14 amino acids. Trimming took 6 bases from V and 4 from J, leaving 15 bases between them. The DNA for the CDR3 is TGTGCCAGCAGAAGGGTATCCGAAACCTATGGCTACACCTTC. It yields the protein CASRRVSETYGYTF.

The chain combines TRBV9 with TRBJ1-6; D is undetermined. V lost 3 bases, J lost 6 bases, and 10 bases lay in between. This CDR3 region has 14 residues. The germline V gene encodes CDR1 SGDLS and CDR2 YYNGEE. The DNA for the CDR3 is TGTGCCAGCAGCGCTAATTGGGCTAATTCACCCCTCCACTTT. Encoded protein: CASSANWANSPLHF.

V gene TRBV5-1 combines with J gene TRBJ1-1; tentative D call: TRBD1 (6 bases). Germline V gene sequence: CDR1 SGHRS, CDR2 YFSETQ. The length of the CDR3 is 13 residues. V dropped 4 bases and J dropped 1 base, with 8 bases sitting between them. This CDR3 is CASSPTGNTEAFF. Written as DNA, the CDR3 is TGCGCCAGCAGCCCGACAGGGAACACTGAAGCTTTCTTT.